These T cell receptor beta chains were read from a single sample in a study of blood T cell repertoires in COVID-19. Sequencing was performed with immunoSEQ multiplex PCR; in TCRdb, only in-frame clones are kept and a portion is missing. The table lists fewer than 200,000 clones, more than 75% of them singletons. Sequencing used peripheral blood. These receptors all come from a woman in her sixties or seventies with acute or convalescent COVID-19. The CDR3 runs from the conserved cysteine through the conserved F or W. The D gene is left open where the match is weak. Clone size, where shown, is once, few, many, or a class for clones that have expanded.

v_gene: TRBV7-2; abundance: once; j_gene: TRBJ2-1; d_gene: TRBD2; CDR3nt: TGTGCCAGCAGCTTAACTAGCGGGGTCTACAATGAGCAGTTCTTC; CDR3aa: CASSLTSGVYNEQFF
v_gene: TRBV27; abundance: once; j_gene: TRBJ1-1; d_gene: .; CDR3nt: TGTGCCAGCAGTTTGACAGTGATGAACACTGAAGCTTTCTTT; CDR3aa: CASSLTVMNTEAFF
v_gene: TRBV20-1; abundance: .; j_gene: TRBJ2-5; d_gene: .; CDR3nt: TGCAGTGCTAGTCGCCCCCAAGGGAGGTCCCAAGAGACCCAGTACTTC; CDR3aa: CSASRPQGRSQETQYF
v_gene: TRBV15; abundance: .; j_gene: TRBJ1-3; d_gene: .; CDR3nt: TGTGCCACCAGCAGATCACTCAACGAGGGAAACACCATATATTTT; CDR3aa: CATSRSLNEGNTIYF
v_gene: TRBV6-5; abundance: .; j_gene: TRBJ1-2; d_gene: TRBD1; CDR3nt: TGTGCCAGCAGATCACAGGGGAACTATGGCTACACCTTC; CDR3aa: CASRSQGNYGYTF
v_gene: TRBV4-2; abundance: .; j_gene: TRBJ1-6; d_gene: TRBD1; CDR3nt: TGTGCCAGCAGCCAAGGGGGGGCGGGACAGCATTCACCCCTCCACTTT; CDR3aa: CASSQGGAGQHSPLHF
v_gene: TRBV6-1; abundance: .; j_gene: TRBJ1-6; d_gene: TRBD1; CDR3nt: TGTGCCAGCAGTGAAAGGGACAGCTCCTATAATTCACCCCTCCACTTT; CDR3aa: CASSERDSSYNSPLHF
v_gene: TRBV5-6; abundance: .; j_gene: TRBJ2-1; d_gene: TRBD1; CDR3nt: TGTGCCAGCAGCTACGGACAGGGCAACTACAATGAGCAGTTCTTC; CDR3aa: CASSYGQGNYNEQFF
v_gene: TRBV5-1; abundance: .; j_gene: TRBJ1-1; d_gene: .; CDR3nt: TGCGCCAGCAGCTTGTATAGGGGGGGCACTGAAGCTTTCTTT; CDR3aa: CASSLYRGGTEAFF
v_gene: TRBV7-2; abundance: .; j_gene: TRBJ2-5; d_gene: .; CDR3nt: TGTGCCAGCAGTAACAGGGGGGGACCCGTCCAAGAGACCCAGTACTTC; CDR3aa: CASSNRGGPVQETQYF
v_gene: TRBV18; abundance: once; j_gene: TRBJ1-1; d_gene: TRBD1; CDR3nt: TGTGCCAGCTCATCCGTAGACAGGGGGGTCACTGAAGCTTTCTTT; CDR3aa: CASSSVDRGVTEAFF
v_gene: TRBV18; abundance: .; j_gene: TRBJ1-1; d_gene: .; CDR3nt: TGTGCCAGCTCACCTTTCGACAGGAACACTGAAGCTTTCTTT; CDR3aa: CASSPFDRNTEAFF
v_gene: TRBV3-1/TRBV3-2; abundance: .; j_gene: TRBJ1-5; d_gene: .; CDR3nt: TGTGCCAGCAGCCCGGCGGGTCCTCAAAGTCAGCCCCAGCATTTT; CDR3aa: CASSPAGPQSQPQHF
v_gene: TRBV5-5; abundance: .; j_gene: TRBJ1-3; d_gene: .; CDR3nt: TGTGCCAGCAGCTTGGATCCCGGGTCTGGAAACACCATATATTTT; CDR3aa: CASSLDPGSGNTIYF
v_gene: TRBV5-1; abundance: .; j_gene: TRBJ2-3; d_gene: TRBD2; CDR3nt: TGCGCCAGCAGCTTCTCTTTGGGGCTAGCGGGAGGTCACACAGATACGCAGTATTTT; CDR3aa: CASSFSLGLAGGHTDTQYF
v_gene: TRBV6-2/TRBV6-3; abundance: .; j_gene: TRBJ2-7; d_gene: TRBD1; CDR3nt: TGTGCCAGCAGTCGACAGGGATCCGAGCAGTACTTC; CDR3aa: CASSRQGSEQYF
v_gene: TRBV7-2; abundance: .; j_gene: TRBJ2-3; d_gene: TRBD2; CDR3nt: TGTGCCAGCACGCGCGGGGGGCACCGGGATACGCAGTATTTT; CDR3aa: CASTRGGHRDTQYF
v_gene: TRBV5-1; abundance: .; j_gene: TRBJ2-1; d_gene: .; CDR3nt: TGCGCCAGCAGCTTGGAGGTCAGGGGTTCCTACAATGAGCAGTTCTTC; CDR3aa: CASSLEVRGSYNEQFF
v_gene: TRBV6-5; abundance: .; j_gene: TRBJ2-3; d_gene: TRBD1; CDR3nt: TGTGCCAGCAGTTCCCGGACAGGGTCGATAGATACGCAGTATTTT; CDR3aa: CASSSRTGSIDTQYF
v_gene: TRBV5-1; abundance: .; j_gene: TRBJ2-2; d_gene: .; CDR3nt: TGCGCCAGCAGCTCTGGACAGCTGAACACCGGGGAGCTGTTTTTT; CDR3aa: CASSSGQLNTGELFF
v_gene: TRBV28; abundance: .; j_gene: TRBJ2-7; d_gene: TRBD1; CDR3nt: TGTGCCAGCAGCTCGGACAGGGATGTCTACGAGCAGTACTTC; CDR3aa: CASSSDRDVYEQYF
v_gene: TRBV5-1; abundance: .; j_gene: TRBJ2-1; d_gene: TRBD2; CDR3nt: TGCGCCATCAATAGCGGGAGGGTCTCGGGGAATGAGCAGTTCTTC; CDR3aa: CAINSGRVSGNEQFF